This T cell receptor (beta chain) was sequenced in a study of blood T cell repertoires in COVID-19. Looking at the study overall: Nucleic acid was either cDNA or gDNA, and it came from T cells, B-cell-depleted T cells, or PBMCs.

The germline V and J ends were trimmed by 1 base and 1 base, with 7 bases remaining between them. The CDR3 is made up of 14 amino acids. Germline V lookup: CDR1 SGHDN, CDR2 FVKESK. Participant-reported clinical history was the basis for cohort assignment. The study counted Cohort 3 donors as recovered given two negative PCRs, clearance, or symptom resolution. Method: immunoSEQ multiplex PCR; TCRdb's copy keeps in-frame clones and lacks some. Among about 280,000 clones listed, around nine tenths were seen once. Source material: PBMCs or T cells enriched from blood (not recorded which). This chain links TRBV14 with TRBJ1-1; maybe TRBD1 (5 bases). The receptor comes from a woman between 55 and 75 years old who had recovered from COVID-19. The CDR3 coding sequence is TGTGCCAGCAGCCAAGTTGACAGGAACACTGAAGCTTTCTTT. Translating it yields CASSQVDRNTEAFF.